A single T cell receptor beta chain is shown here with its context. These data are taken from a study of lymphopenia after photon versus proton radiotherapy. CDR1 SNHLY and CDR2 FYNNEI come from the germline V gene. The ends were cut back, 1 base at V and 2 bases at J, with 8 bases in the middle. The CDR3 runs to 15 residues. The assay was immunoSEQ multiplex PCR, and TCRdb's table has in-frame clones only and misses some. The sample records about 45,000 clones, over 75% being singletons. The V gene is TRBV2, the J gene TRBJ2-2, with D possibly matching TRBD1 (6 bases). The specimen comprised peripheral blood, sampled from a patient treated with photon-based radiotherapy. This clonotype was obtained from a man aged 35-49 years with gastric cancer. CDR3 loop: CASSEGRGNTGELFF. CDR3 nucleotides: TGTGCCAGCAGTGAAGGCAGGGGTAACACCGGGGAGCTGTTTTTT. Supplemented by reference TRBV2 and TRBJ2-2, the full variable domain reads EPEVTQTPSHQVTQMGQEVILRCVPISNHLYFYWYRQILGQKVEFLVSFYNNEISEKSEIFDDQFSVERPDGSNFTLKIRSTKLEDSAMYFCASSEGRGNTGELFFGEGSRLTVL.